A selection of T cell receptor beta chains follows, all from one sample in a study of long-term antiretroviral therapy in people with HIV. The method was immunoSEQ multiplex PCR; TCRdb's version includes in-frame clones alone and lacks a portion of them. This sample has 40,000 or so clones, with approximately 86% found just once. This specimen was unsorted PBMCs, taken just before starting antiretroviral therapy. These receptors were collected from a young woman with HIV. CDR3s include the opening cysteine and the closing phenylalanine or tryptophan. Each record gives: D gene, V gene, clone size, J gene, CDR3 DNA, CDR3 protein. A D gene is named only where the DNA matches it firmly. Size is stated for part of the rows, as once, few or many counts, or as a class when the clone is expanded.

.	TRBV28	.	TRBJ1-5	TGTGCCAGCAGTTTCGTTATCACCGGGGGCTATCAGCCCCAGCATTTT	CASSFVITGGYQPQHF
TRBD1	TRBV5-1	.	TRBJ2-2	TGCGCCAGCAGCTTGCACGGACAGGGAGAGCTGTTTTTT	CASSLHGQGELFF
TRBD2	TRBV27	.	TRBJ2-1	TGTGCCAGCAGCCCTAGCGGGAGTTTGCATGAGCAGTTCTTC	CASSPSGSLHEQFF
.	TRBV19	.	TRBJ1-1	TGTGCCAGGGACGACGGACGGAACACTGAAGCTTTCTTT	CARDDGRNTEAFF
.	TRBV9	.	TRBJ2-7	TGTGCCAGCAGCTTTGGACAGAGCTCCTACGAGCAGTACTTC	CASSFGQSSYEQYF
TRBD1	TRBV4-3	.	TRBJ2-1	TGCGCCAGCAGCCCCCGATGGGACAGCAGCTCCTACAATGAGCAGTTCTTC	CASSPRWDSSSYNEQFF
.	TRBV11-2	.	TRBJ2-3	TGTGCCAGCAGCTTCGCGGGGCGGCCCACAGATACGCAGTATTTT	CASSFAGRPTDTQYF
TRBD1	TRBV18	.	TRBJ1-1	TGTGCCAGCTCAAACACAGGGGGCACTGAAGCTTTCTTT	CASSNTGGTEAFF
.	TRBV19	.	TRBJ1-3	TGTGCCAGTAGCAGTCAGATGGGTAACACCATATATTTT	CASSSQMGNTIYF
TRBD1	TRBV5-1	.	TRBJ1-3	TGCGCCAGCAGCAAGGACAGGGGCTCTGGAAACACCATATATTTT	CASSKDRGSGNTIYF
.	TRBV27	.	TRBJ1-2	TGTGCCAGCAGCCCCAGGGGTAACTATGGCTACACCTTC	CASSPRGNYGYTF
.	TRBV5-1	.	TRBJ1-4	TGCGCCAGCAGGAACAGGCCGGCATCAAATGAAAAACTGTTTTTT	CASRNRPASNEKLFF
.	TRBV6-5	.	TRBJ1-6	TGTGCCAGCAGCAATAATTCACCCCTCCACTTT	CASSNNSPLHF
.	TRBV9	.	TRBJ1-1	TGTGCCAGCAGCTTCGCGGGACATCAACCCACTGAAGCTTTCTTT	CASSFAGHQPTEAFF
TRBD2	TRBV7-9	.	TRBJ2-1	TGTGCCAGCAGCTTTACTAGCGGGAGGGCTGAGCAGTTCTTC	CASSFTSGRAEQFF
.	TRBV6-4	.	TRBJ2-7	TGTGCCAGCAGTGTGAGACTAGGTTACGAGCAGTACTTC	CASSVRLGYEQYF
TRBD2	TRBV7-9	.	TRBJ2-7	TGTGCCAGCAGCTTAAAGCTAGCGGGGGTTAGCTCCTACGAGCAGTACTTC	CASSLKLAGVSSYEQYF
.	TRBV10-3	.	TRBJ1-4	TGTGCCATCAGCCGGGGTACAACTAATGAAAAACTGTTTTTT	CAISRGTTNEKLFF
TRBD1	TRBV28	.	TRBJ2-7	TGTGCCAGCAGTTTGGGACAGGGGGTAGAGTACTTC	CASSLGQGVEYF
TRBD2	TRBV23-1	.	TRBJ2-7	TGCGCCAGCAGGCAAAGACTAGCGTCAGGGCAGTACTTC	CASRQRLASGQYF
.	TRBV7-7	.	TRBJ2-7	TGTGCTAGCAGCTGGGGGGCGGGGAGTGCCTACGAGCAGTACTTC	CASSWGAGSAYEQYF
TRBD1	TRBV4-2	.	TRBJ2-4	TGTGCCAGCAGCCAAACGACAGGGGGAAACATTCAGTACTTC	CASSQTTGGNIQYF
.	TRBV2	.	TRBJ2-6	TGTGCCAGCAGTGAAGCGAAATGGCAGCTAACCTCTGGGGCCAACGTCCTGACTTTC	CASSEAKWQLTSGANVLTF
.	TRBV23-1	.	TRBJ1-5	TGCGCCAGCACCCAGATGGAGGGATATAGCAATCAGCCCCAGCATTTT	CASTQMEGYSNQPQHF
.	TRBV27	once	TRBJ2-3	TGTGCCAGCAGTCAGACTGGGGAGCCTACAGATACGCAGTATTTT	CASSQTGEPTDTQYF
.	TRBV27	few	TRBJ2-7	TGTGCCAGCAGTACCAGGACAGTGGGATCCTACGAGCAGTACTTC	CASSTRTVGSYEQYF
.	TRBV6-5	once	TRBJ1-1	TGTGCCAGCAGTAGTCAGGAGAACACTGAAGCTTTCTTT	CASSSQENTEAFF
.	TRBV6-5	.	TRBJ2-3	TGTGCCAGCAGTTACTCTGGAACAGAAACAGATACGCAGTATTTT	CASSYSGTETDTQYF
.	TRBV10-3	.	TRBJ2-2	TGTGCCATCAGTGACCATAGACAGATGAACACCGGGGAGCTGTTTTTT	CAISDHRQMNTGELFF
.	TRBV11-2	.	TRBJ1-3	TGTGCCAGCAGTCTTACCCGGGTGTATTCTGGAAACACCATATATTTT	CASSLTRVYSGNTIYF
.	TRBV19	.	TRBJ1-4	TGTGCCAGTAGCCCATTAAACATGGATGAAAAACTGTTTTTT	CASSPLNMDEKLFF
.	TRBV5-1	.	TRBJ2-2	TGCGCCAGCAGCTTGTATAATACCGGGGAGCTGTTTTTT	CASSLYNTGELFF
.	TRBV7-3	.	TRBJ1-1	TGTGCCAGCAGCTTAACCCTAGGACACATGAACACTGAAGCTTTCTTT	CASSLTLGHMNTEAFF
.	TRBV28	.	TRBJ1-6	TGTGCCAGCAGTCTTCGGGGAAGTTCACCCCTCCACTTT	CASSLRGSSPLHF
.	TRBV7-3	.	TRBJ2-6	TGTGCCAGCAGCCCCCATATCCGGACCTCTGGGGCCAACGTCCTGACTTTC	CASSPHIRTSGANVLTF
.	TRBV5-1	.	TRBJ1-3	TGCGCCAGCAGCTCTATAGGCGGGAACCCAGTTATCTCTGGAAACACCATATATTTT	CASSSIGGNPVISGNTIYF
TRBD2	TRBV27	.	TRBJ2-2	TGTGCCAGCAGACCAACAACTAGCGGTAACACCGGGGAGCTGTTTTTT	CASRPTTSGNTGELFF
TRBD2	TRBV6-1	.	TRBJ2-1	TGTGCCAGCAGTTCAGCGGGGTTTAGGTCCAATGAGCAGTTCTTC	CASSSAGFRSNEQFF
.	TRBV28	few	TRBJ1-2	TGTGCCAGCCCCCTCTACACCTTC	CASPLYTF
TRBD2	TRBV11-1	.	TRBJ2-3	TGTGCCAGCAGCTTAGATAGCGGGCCTACCACAGATACGCAGTATTTT	CASSLDSGPTTDTQYF
.	TRBV7-6	once	TRBJ1-5	TGTGCCAGCAGCCCAGGAAGCGGGTATAGCAATCAGCCCCAGCATTTT	CASSPGSGYSNQPQHF
.	TRBV27	.	TRBJ1-2	TGTGCCAGCAGTTTTCCGGGCTCCTATGGCTACACCTTC	CASSFPGSYGYTF
.	TRBV4-3	.	TRBJ1-3	TGCGCCAGCAGCCAAGGAGTCTCTGGAAACACCATATATTTT	CASSQGVSGNTIYF
.	TRBV21-1	.	TRBJ2-7	TGTGCCAGCAGCAAAATATTGGAAGCCACGACAGGGTCCTACGAGCAGTACTTC	CASSKILEATTGSYEQYF
.	TRBV4-1	.	TRBJ2-5	TGCGCCAGCAGCCTGATCATTCTCCAAGAGACCCAGTACTTC	CASSLIILQETQYF
.	TRBV2	.	TRBJ2-4	TGTGCCAGCAGTGAAGTCTCATTCGGACACAAAAACATTCAGTACTTC	CASSEVSFGHKNIQYF
.	TRBV7-9	.	TRBJ2-5	TGTGCCAGCAGCCAGCCGGGTCGGCAAGAGACCCAGTACTTC	CASSQPGRQETQYF
.	TRBV7-5	.	TRBJ2-1	TGTGCCAGAAGCTTAGATTTTGGGACACCGCCCGGCGGAGGTTTCTGCAATGAGCAGTTCTTC	CARSLDFGTPPGGGFCNEQFF
TRBD1	TRBV7-3	.	TRBJ1-1	TGTGCCAGCAGCTCCCTGGGACAGGGGCATGAAGCTTTCTTT	CASSSLGQGHEAFF
.	TRBV18	.	TRBJ1-5	TGTGCCAGCTCTGCCCCCCGGGCACAACATAGCCCCCAGCATTTT	CASSAPRAQHSPQHF
TRBD2	TRBV7-3	.	TRBJ2-3	TGTGCCAGCAGCGGCTGGACTAGCGGAAGCACAGATACGCAGTATTTT	CASSGWTSGSTDTQYF
TRBD1	TRBV27	.	TRBJ1-5	TGTGCCAGCAGTTTATCGGGACAGGGGCGCAATCAGCCCCAGCATTTT	CASSLSGQGRNQPQHF
.	TRBV27	.	TRBJ2-2	TGTGCCAGCAGTTCGGGCCATATGGGCGGGGAGCTGTTTTTT	CASSSGHMGGELFF
.	TRBV4-1	.	TRBJ1-5	TGCGCCAGCAGCCCGGTTTTAGCCATTAGCAATCAGCCCCAGCATTTT	CASSPVLAISNQPQHF
TRBD1	TRBV28	once	TRBJ1-2	TGTGCCAGCAGCCCCGACAGGGCAAATGGCTACACCTTC	CASSPDRANGYTF
TRBD1	TRBV6-1	few	TRBJ2-3	TGTGCCAGCAGTAAAGGACAGGTACCTAGTACAGATACGCAGTATTTT	CASSKGQVPSTDTQYF
TRBD1	TRBV4-3	few	TRBJ2-7	TGCGCCAGCAGCCAAGGAGGGGACAGGGGAGAGTACGAGCAGTACTTC	CASSQGGDRGEYEQYF
.	TRBV9	.	TRBJ1-3	TGTGCCAGCAGCGGAGAAGCAGGGCCCTCTGGAAACACCATATATTTT	CASSGEAGPSGNTIYF
.	TRBV27	.	TRBJ2-7	TGTGCCAGCAGTTTATCAGGAGGCCTCTACGAGCAGTACTTC	CASSLSGGLYEQYF
.	TRBV21-1	.	TRBJ1-6	TGTGCCAGCAGCAAAGGAAGATGGCAGAGCCTCCACTTT	CASSKGRWQSLHF